These 4 T cell receptor beta chains were sequenced from one sample in a study of T cells expressing NK-cell markers. TCRdb re-called the 5' RACE reads and shows each CDR3 protein once, DNA omitted. The sample table sets out roughly 180,000 distinct CDR3 sequences. Material for sequencing was blood T cells: a sorted CD56 or NKG2C T cell subset, CD4+ or CD8+ T cells, or bulk PBMC T cells (not recorded which). These receptors were taken from a man aged 18 to 69 in good health.

The CDR3 spells CSARDERTTPNTGELFF. The chain is built from TRBV20-1 and TRBJ2-2; the D call of TRBD2 rests on TCRdb alone, since no DNA is present to check it. The CDR3 is 17 residues long. CDR1 and CDR2 (germline): DFQATT, SNEGSKA (reference sequence).

This chain joins TRBV9 and TRBJ1-1. CDR1 is SGDLS, CDR2 YYNGEE, per germline. This CDR3 has 17 residues. The CDR3 is CASSAKGGPGLNTEAFF.

The chain links TRBV10-3 to TRBJ2-5; with no DNA, the TCRdb D assignment of TRBD1 cannot be verified. The CDR3 runs to 13 residues. Germline loops: CDR1 ENHRY, CDR2 SYGVKD. Here the CDR3 reads CATAAGTLETQYF.

V gene TRBV7-2 combines with J gene TRBJ2-3; checking the TCRdb D call of TRBD2 is not possible without DNA. This CDR3 spans 15 amino acids. Germline V gives CDR1 SGHTA, CDR2 FQGNSA. CDR3 in amino acids: CASSFTSGAGDTQYF.